The 19 T cell receptor beta chains below were found in one sample sequenced in a study of T cell changes during pregnancy in multiple sclerosis (dated by TCRdb to between 2019 and 2020). The library was produced with the immunoSEQ multiplex PCR assay. The source is immuneACCESS, and TCRdb retained only in-frame sequences with V and J called. Part of the clones is not carried over; for the studies checked, unresolved V genes explain less than half of this, and the remainder is unexplained. Across this sample there are some 99,000 clones, with 90% to 95% seen only once. The top ten clones comprise 0.99% of the sample. Sequencing used peripheral blood, obtained after pregnancy. Receptors were obtained from a female donor with multiple sclerosis, enrolled in a pregnancy study.

The chain links TRBV18 to TRBJ2-6; 7 bases agree with TRBD1. The CDR3 has 14 residues. The junction had 0 bases not matched to a gene; V was cut back by 6 bases and J by 1 base. CDR1 KGHSH and CDR2 LQKENI come from the germline V gene. The CDR3 loop is CASSGQSGANVLTF. The DNA for the CDR3 is TGTGCCAGCTCGGGACAGTCTGGGGCCAACGTCCTGACTTTC.

V usage is TRBV7-2 and J usage is TRBJ2-7; TRBD2 agrees at 9 bases. J lost 3 bases, V lost 2 bases, and 5 bases had no gene match. This CDR3 region has 15 residues. In germline, CDR1 is SGHTA, CDR2 FQGNSA. In DNA, the CDR3 is TGTGCCAGCAGCTTACCGGGACTAGCTTTCTACGAGCAGTACTTC. The encoded protein is CASSLPGLAFYEQYF.

This chain joins TRBV4-1 and TRBJ2-7; possibly TRBD2 for D (5 bases). V lost 3 bases, J lost 5 bases, and 17 bases lay in between. Germline V CDR1 and CDR2: MGHRA, YSYEKL. The CDR3 totals 15 residues. The CDR3 bases are TGCGCCAGCAGCCAGAGGGTCGGGGTAGCCCACGAGCAGTACTTC. Translating gives CASSQRVGVAHEQYF.

The chain recombines TRBV5-4 with TRBJ2-5; a possible D gene is TRBD2 (5 bases). CDR3 size: 16 residues. Germline V gene data show CDR1 as SGHNT and CDR2 as YYREEE (reference sequence). V was clipped by 0 bases and J by 5 bases, with 17 bases between them. Written as DNA, the CDR3 is TGTGCCAGCAGCTTGGTTGCTAGCTTGAGTTTGGAGACCCAGTACTTC. This sequence encodes CASSLVASLSLETQYF.

The V and J genes are TRBV6-5 and TRBJ2-5; D remains ambiguous. The CDR3 consists of 14 residues. Trimming removed 6 bases from V and 5 bases from J, with 16 bases in between. The germline V gene encodes CDR1 MNHEY and CDR2 SVGAGI. The CDR3, as DNA: TGTGCCAGCAGCTACAGTCCCCACGCGGAGACCCAGTACTTC. This translates into CASSYSPHAETQYF.

The rearrangement joins TRBV6-5 to TRBJ2-3, with 8 bases matching TRBD2. The germline V gene encodes CDR1 MNHEY and CDR2 SVGAGI. After removal of 5 bases from V and 6 bases from J, the junction contained 7 bases not matched to a gene. The CDR3 has 14 amino acids. The CDR3: CASSPAGARDTQYF. CDR3 nucleotide sequence: TGTGCCAGCAGTCCAGCGGGAGCTCGGGATACGCAGTATTTT.

The chain recombines TRBV4-1 with TRBJ1-2; D is perhaps TRBD1 (6 bases). The V end was cut by 0 bases, the J end by 5 bases, with 13 bases between. CDR1 is MGHRA, CDR2 YSYEKL, per germline. This CDR3 region has 15 residues. DNA for the CDR3: TGCGCCAGCAGCCAAGAGTACCAGGGGAAATATGGCTACACCTTC. It specifies CASSQEYQGKYGYTF.

The rearrangement links TRBV7-8 to TRBJ2-7; possible D gene TRBD2, 6 bases. Germline loops: CDR1 SGHVS, CDR2 FQNEAQ. The CDR3 runs 16 residues. Trimming pared 5 bases from V and 2 bases from J, leaving 19 bases between. The CDR3 reads CASSPRHREPPYEQYF. DNA for the CDR3: TGTGCCAGCAGCCCTCGGCACCGGGAGCCACCCTACGAGCAGTACTTC.

In this sample, this clone turned up once. The chain couples TRBV29-1 to TRBJ1-1; 7 nucleotides agree with TRBD1. Germline CDR1 is SQVTM and CDR2 is ANQGSEA. This CDR3 spans 12 amino acids. Losses at the gene ends were 4 bases for V and 5 bases for J; bases not matched to a gene: 4. CDR3 loop: CSVGDRETEAFF. CDR3 nucleotides: TGCAGCGTTGGGGACAGAGAGACTGAAGCTTTCTTT.

The rearrangement uses TRBV12-5 and TRBJ2-1; 9 positions match TRBD2. The germline gives CDR1 LGHNT, CDR2 FRNRAP. The CDR3 totals 16 residues. The V segment lost 4 bases and the J segment 0 bases; nucleotides outside the gene matches: 4. CDR3 region: CASGYSGRCSYNEQFF. The CDR3 region has the DNA TGTGCTAGTGGTTATAGCGGGAGATGCTCCTACAATGAGCAGTTCTTC.

The chain uses TRBV28 and TRBJ1-5; possible D gene TRBD1, 5 bases. The germline gives CDR1 MDHEN, CDR2 SYDVKM. The CDR3 length is 14 residues. V was cut by 6 bases and J by 1 base, with 10 bases left in between. As DNA, the CDR3 is TGTGCCAGCAGGACCCAGGGAAGCAATCAGCCCCAGCATTTT. It yields the protein CASRTQGSNQPQHF. Full variable domain (missing parts from reference TRBV28 and TRBJ1-5): DVKVTQSSRYLVKRTGEKVFLECVQDMDHENMFWYRQDPGLGLRLIYFSYDVKMKEKGDIPEGYSVSREKKERFSLILESASTNQTSMYLCASRTQGSNQPQHFGDGTRLSIL.

This clone appeared once. The chain recombines TRBV7-9 with TRBJ1-4, with D uncertain. The V end lost 1 base, the J end lost 8 bases, and 8 bases lay between the germline ends. The V gene's germline CDR1 is SEHNR and CDR2 FQNEAQ (reference sequence). The CDR3 covers 13 residues. CDR3 in DNA: TGTGCCAGCAGCTTAGGGGGAGGGGAAAAACTGTTTTTT. Its protein product is CASSLGGGEKLFF.

In DNA, the CDR3 is TGTGCCTGGAGTGCCAGGACTAGCGGTCCCTGGCTGGATACGCAGTATTTT. Translated: CAWSARTSGPWLDTQYF. The chain joins TRBV30 to TRBJ2-3; TRBD2 matches at 10 bases. Germline V lookup: CDR1 GTSNPN, CDR2 SVGIG (reference sequence). This CDR3 is 17 amino acids long. V was clipped by 1 base and J by 6 bases; unmatched bases: 13.

The gene calls are TRBV5-1 and TRBJ1-1; 8 nucleotides agree with TRBD1. Trimming at V came to 0 bases and at J to 4 bases, leaving 8 bases not matched to a gene. This CDR3 comprises 16 residues. In germline, CDR1 is SGHRS, CDR2 YFSETQ. CDR3 sequence reads: CASSLGPGGMGTEAFF. In DNA form, the CDR3 reads TGCGCCAGCAGCTTGGGCCCAGGGGGCATGGGCACTGAAGCTTTCTTT.

This chain uses TRBV4-2 with TRBJ2-1; D may be TRBD2 (6 bases). V gave up 2 bases and J gave up 4 bases, with 12 bases separating them. The CDR3 totals 15 residues. CDR1 is LGHNA and CDR2 is YNFKEQ in the germline V gene. CDR3 coding DNA: TGTGCCAGCAGCCAAAAGCCGGGAGCTTACAATGAGCAGTTCTTC. This translates into CASSQKPGAYNEQFF.

The rearrangement links TRBV5-8 to TRBJ2-2; D is unresolved. Germline CDR1 and CDR2: SGHTS and YDEGEE. CDR3 length: 14 residues. V dropped 0 bases and J dropped 1 base, with 4 bases sitting between them. CDR3 DNA: TGTGCCAGCAGCTTGGGACAGAACACCGGGGAGCTGTTTTTT. Residues: CASSLGQNTGELFF.

This chain links TRBV7-9 with TRBJ1-2; D not resolved. The CDR3 totals 12 residues. Germline CDR1 is SEHNR and CDR2 is FQNEAQ (reference sequence). Trimming cost V 5 bases and J 6 bases, with 10 bases left between them. The CDR3 DNA follows: TGTGCCAGCAGCGACGCCGGGGATGGCTACACCTTC. Translation: CASSDAGDGYTF.

V is TRBV10-3 and J is TRBJ2-7; TRBD2 might be the D (6 bases). The CDR3 runs 12 residues. Germline values: CDR1 ENHRY, CDR2 SYGVKD. V lost 7 bases and J lost 4, with 11 bases in between. In DNA form, the CDR3 reads TGTGCCATCATGGGGGACTCATACGAGCAGTACTTC. Residues: CAIMGDSYEQYF.

V gene TRBV6-5 combines with J gene TRBJ1-1; D unclear. The V end lost 3 bases, the J end lost 2 bases, and 7 bases lay between the germline ends. The CDR3 length is 13 residues. Per the germline V gene, CDR1 is MNHEY and CDR2 is SVGAGI. CDR3 nucleotides: TGTGCCAGCAGTTATACGGGAAACACTGAAGCTTTCTTT. Protein: CASSYTGNTEAFF.